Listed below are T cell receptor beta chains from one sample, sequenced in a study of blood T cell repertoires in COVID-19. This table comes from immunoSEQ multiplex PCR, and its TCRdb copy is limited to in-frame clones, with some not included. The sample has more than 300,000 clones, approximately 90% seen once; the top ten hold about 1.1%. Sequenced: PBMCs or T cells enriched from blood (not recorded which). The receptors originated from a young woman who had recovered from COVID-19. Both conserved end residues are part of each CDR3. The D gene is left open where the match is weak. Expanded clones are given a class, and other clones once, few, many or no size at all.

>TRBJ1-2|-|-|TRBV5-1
TGCGCCAGCAGCTTCCTTCAGGGCATGAACTATGGCTACACCTTC
CASSFLQGMNYGYTF
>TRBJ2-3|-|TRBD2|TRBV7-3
TGTGCCAGCAGCTCGGGACTAGCAGCAGATACGCAGTATTTT
CASSSGLAADTQYF
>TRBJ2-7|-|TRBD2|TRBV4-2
TGTGCCAGCAGCCTCGGAGGGCGGGAGTCCTACGAGCAGTACTTC
CASSLGGRESYEQYF
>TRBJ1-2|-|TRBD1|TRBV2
TGTGCCAGCAGTTTTTTGGGACAGGACTATGGCTACACCTTC
CASSFLGQDYGYTF
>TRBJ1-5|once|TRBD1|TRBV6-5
TGTGCCAGCAGTCCGGGAACAGGGGGCGTAGGGCCCCAGCATTTT
CASSPGTGGVGPQHF
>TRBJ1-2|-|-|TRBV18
TGTGCCAGCTCCGTACAGGGCCCGAAAGGCTACACCTTC
CASSVQGPKGYTF
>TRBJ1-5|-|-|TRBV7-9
TGTGCCAGCAGCTTATTTCTAGGGGCAGTGACTGGCAATCAGCCCCAGCATTTT
CASSLFLGAVTGNQPQHF
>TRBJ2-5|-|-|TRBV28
TGTGCCAGCAGCTCAACCACAGAACTTATGGAGACCCAGTACTTC
CASSSTTELMETQYF
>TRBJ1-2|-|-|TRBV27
TGTGCCAGCAGTTTACGGGGTCAGAACTATGGCTACACCTTC
CASSLRGQNYGYTF
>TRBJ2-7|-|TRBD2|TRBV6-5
TGTGCCAGCCGGGCGGGGGTTCCCTACGAGCAGTACTTC
CASRAGVPYEQYF
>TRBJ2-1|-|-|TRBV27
TGTGCCAGCAGTTGGAATAGCGTCTATGAGCAGTTCTTC
CASSWNSVYEQFF
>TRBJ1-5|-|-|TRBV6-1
TGTGCCAGCAGTGAAGCGACAGATCTACGCAATCAGCCCCAGCATTTT
CASSEATDLRNQPQHF
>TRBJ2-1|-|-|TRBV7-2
TGTGCCAGCAGCCTTCGTGGTGGTAGCTACAATGAGCAGTTCTTC
CASSLRGGSYNEQFF
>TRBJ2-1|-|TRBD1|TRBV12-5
TGTGCTAGTGGCCCCGGGACAGCTTACAATGAGCAGTTCTTC
CASGPGTAYNEQFF
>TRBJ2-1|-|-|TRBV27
TGTGCCACTGAAAGGGGGAATGAGCAGTTCTTC
CATERGNEQFF
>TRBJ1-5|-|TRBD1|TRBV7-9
TGTGCCAGCAGCCCGACAGGGGGCACTCAGCCCCAGCATTTT
CASSPTGGTQPQHF
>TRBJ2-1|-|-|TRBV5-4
TGTGCCAGCAGCTTGAAGGGGGGGTTTTACAATGAGCAGTTCTTC
CASSLKGGFYNEQFF
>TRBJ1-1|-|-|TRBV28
TGTGCCAGCAGTTTACTAGAGAACACTGAAGCTTTCTTT
CASSLLENTEAFF
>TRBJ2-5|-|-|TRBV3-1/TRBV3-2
TGTGCCAGCAGCCACCTCCCCGGGAGCACAGAGACCCAGTACTTC
CASSHLPGSTETQYF
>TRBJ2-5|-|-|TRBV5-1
TGCGCCAGCAGCTTGGAGGGGGGGCCTCAGGAGACCCAGTACTTC
CASSLEGGPQETQYF
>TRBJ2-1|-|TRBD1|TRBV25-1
TGTGCCAGCGGAAAGGACAGGGTAACCTACAATGAGCAGTTCTTC
CASGKDRVTYNEQFF
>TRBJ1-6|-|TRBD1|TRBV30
TGTGCCTGGAGTCCGGGACAGGGCTATTCACCCCTCCACTTT
CAWSPGQGYSPLHF
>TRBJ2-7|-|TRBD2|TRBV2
TGTGCCAGCAAATCTAGCGGCCCGGCAGAGAGGGACGAGCAGTACTTC
CASKSSGPAERDEQYF
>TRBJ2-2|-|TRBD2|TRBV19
TGTGCCAGTAGTATCCCTGGCGGGGGGCTCACCGGGGAGCTGTTTTTT
CASSIPGGGLTGELFF
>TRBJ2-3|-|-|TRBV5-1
TGCGCCAGCAGCTTGGCCTTTGCGGGACAGTCCACAGATACGCAGTATTTT
CASSLAFAGQSTDTQYF
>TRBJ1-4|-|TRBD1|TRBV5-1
TGCGCCAGCAGCTTGTCGGTCGGGACAGGGGGCGAAAAACTGTTTTTT
CASSLSVGTGGEKLFF
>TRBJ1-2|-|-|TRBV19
TGTGCCAGTAGTACAGGGGTGGACTATGGCTACACCTTC
CASSTGVDYGYTF
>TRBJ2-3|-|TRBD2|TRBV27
TGTGCCAGCAGTTTATCCCGGACGACTAGCGGCGGCACAGATACGCAGTATTTT
CASSLSRTTSGGTDTQYF
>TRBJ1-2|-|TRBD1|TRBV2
TGTGCCAGCAGTGATTGGGACAGGGTACGAATCGGCTATGGCTACACCTTC
CASSDWDRVRIGYGYTF
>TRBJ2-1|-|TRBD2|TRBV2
TGTGCCAGCAGCAACGGGCGGGGGGGCCGAAATGAGCAGTTCTTC
CASSNGRGGRNEQFF
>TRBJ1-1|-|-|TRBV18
TGTGCCAGCTCACCGCTAGAGACAGGGAACACTGAAGCTTTCTTT
CASSPLETGNTEAFF
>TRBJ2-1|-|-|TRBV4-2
TGTGCCAGCAGCCAAGCAGACTCCAATGAGCAGTTCTTC
CASSQADSNEQFF
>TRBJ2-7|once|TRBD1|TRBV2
TGTGCCAGCACCGAGGACAGGGAATTGTCCTACGAGCAGTACTTC
CASTEDRELSYEQYF
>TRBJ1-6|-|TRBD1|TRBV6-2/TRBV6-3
TGTGCCAGCAGTTACGGACAGGGTGATTCACCCCTCCACTTT
CASSYGQGDSPLHF
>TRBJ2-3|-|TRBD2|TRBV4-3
TGCGCCAGCAGCCAAGAGGCTAGCGGGAGAACTAGCACAGATACGCAGTATTTT
CASSQEASGRTSTDTQYF
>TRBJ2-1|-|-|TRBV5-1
TGCGCCAGCAGTTGGACAGCGAGCTCCTACAATGAGCAGTTCTTC
CASSWTASSYNEQFF
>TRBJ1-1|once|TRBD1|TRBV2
TGTGCCAGCAGTGCAGATCAGGGGGCTGGGACTGAAGCTTTCTTT
CASSADQGAGTEAFF
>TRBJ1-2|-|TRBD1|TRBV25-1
TGTGCCAGCAGTCAAGGGGGGACAGCCAGGTATGGCTACACCTTC
CASSQGGTARYGYTF
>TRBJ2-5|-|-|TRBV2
TGTGCCAGCACGCGGGCAGGAGAGACCCAGTACTTC
CASTRAGETQYF
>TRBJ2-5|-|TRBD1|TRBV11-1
TGTGCCAGCAGCACCGGGACAGGGCAAGAGACCCAGTACTTC
CASSTGTGQETQYF
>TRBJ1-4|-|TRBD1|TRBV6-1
TGTGCCAGCAGTGAAGCGGTCATCGTTCGGACAGGGGAAAAACTGTTTTTT
CASSEAVIVRTGEKLFF
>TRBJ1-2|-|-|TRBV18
TGTGCCAGCTCACCGTCGTCGACAGGCGCTAACTATGGCTACACCTTC
CASSPSSTGANYGYTF
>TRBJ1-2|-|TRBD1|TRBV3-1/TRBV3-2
TGTGCCAGCAGCCTACAGGGGGCCCGAGTCTATGGCTACACCTTC
CASSLQGARVYGYTF
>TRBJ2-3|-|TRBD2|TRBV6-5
TGTGCCAGCTCCTGGGGGGGATCTAGCACAGATACGCAGTATTTT
CASSWGGSSTDTQYF
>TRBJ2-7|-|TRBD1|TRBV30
TGTGCCTGGAATGCAGGACAGGGTTACGAGCAGTACTTC
CAWNAGQGYEQYF
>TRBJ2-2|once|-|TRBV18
TGTGCCAGCTCACCACTACAGTCTACGGCCGGGGAGCTGTTTTTT
CASSPLQSTAGELFF
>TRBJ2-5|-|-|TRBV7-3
TGTGCCAGCAGCTTGTCGGGGGGCAGAGAGACCCAGTACTTC
CASSLSGGRETQYF
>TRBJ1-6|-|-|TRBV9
TGTGCCAGCAGCGCAAACAGGAGCTCCTATAATTCACCCCTCCACTTT
CASSANRSSYNSPLHF
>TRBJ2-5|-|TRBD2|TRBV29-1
TGCAGCGTTGGACCTAGCGGGGGTGGCGAGACCCAGTACTTC
CSVGPSGGGETQYF
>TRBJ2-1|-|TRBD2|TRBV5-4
TGTGCCAGCAGCCCCGTCTTAGCGGGGTTCTCCTACAATGAGCAGTTCTTC
CASSPVLAGFSYNEQFF